These T cell receptor beta chains were read from a single sample in a study of vaccination and CD4 T cells after COVID-19. A single record per CDR3 protein comes from TCRdb applying MiXCR to the PCR reads. The data contain 20,000 to 25,000 distinct CDR3 sequences, about 50% of them singletons. The sequenced sample was CD4+ T cells from blood, obtained before SARS-CoV-2 vaccination. Receptors originate from a human donor who had recovered from COVID-19. CDR3s include the opening cysteine and the closing phenylalanine or tryptophan. The order of the fields is V gene, D gene, J gene, clone size, CDR3 DNA, CDR3 protein. The D gene is left open where the match is weak. For some rows the clone size is stated as once, few or many, or as a class when expanded; others skip it.

v_call: TRBV6-5; d_call: TRBD1; j_call: TRBJ2-1; clone_size: -; cdr3_nt: TGTGCCAGCAGTTACGGACAGGGCAACATGGGAAATGAGCAGTTCTTC; cdr3_aa: CASSYGQGNMGNEQFF
v_call: TRBV30; d_call: TRBD1; j_call: TRBJ1-2; clone_size: -; cdr3_nt: TGTGCCTGGAGTGCCTCCCCAGGGGGTGGCTACACCTTC; cdr3_aa: CAWSASPGGGYTF
v_call: TRBV28; d_call: -; j_call: TRBJ2-7; clone_size: -; cdr3_nt: TGTGCCAGCAGTTTTATCCGGACCACCTACGAGCAGTACTTC; cdr3_aa: CASSFIRTTYEQYF
v_call: TRBV7-2; d_call: -; j_call: TRBJ1-4; clone_size: -; cdr3_nt: TGTGCCAGCAGCTACCTAACCGTTGAAAAACTGTTTTTT; cdr3_aa: CASSYLTVEKLFF
v_call: TRBV15; d_call: -; j_call: TRBJ1-4; clone_size: few; cdr3_nt: TGTGCCACCAGCAGCCTTCACCCCCTCCCGGAAAAACTGTTTTTT; cdr3_aa: CATSSLHPLPEKLFF
v_call: TRBV6-1; d_call: TRBD1; j_call: TRBJ1-5; clone_size: -; cdr3_nt: TGTGCCAGCAAAACCGGACAGGGACGTCAGCCCCAGCATTTT; cdr3_aa: CASKTGQGRQPQHF
v_call: TRBV2; d_call: -; j_call: TRBJ2-5; clone_size: -; cdr3_nt: TGTGCCAGCAGTGAAGAGAAGGGGGGGTACCAAGAGACCCAGTACTTC; cdr3_aa: CASSEEKGGYQETQYF
v_call: TRBV27; d_call: -; j_call: TRBJ2-3; clone_size: -; cdr3_nt: TGTGCCAGCAGTTTATCGTCGGGGGTTGCGCAGTATTTT; cdr3_aa: CASSLSSGVAQYF
v_call: TRBV24-1; d_call: -; j_call: TRBJ2-2; clone_size: few; cdr3_nt: TGTGCCACCAGCGGGGGCACGAACACCGGGGAGCTGTTTTTT; cdr3_aa: CATSGGTNTGELFF
v_call: TRBV27; d_call: -; j_call: TRBJ1-1; clone_size: -; cdr3_nt: TGTGCCAGCAGCACACAGGGGAACACTGAAGCTTTCTTT; cdr3_aa: CASSTQGNTEAFF